Following are 8 T cell receptor beta chains from one sample sequenced in a study of graft-versus-host responses after intestinal transplantation. Clones were sequenced by immunoSEQ multiplex PCR, and TCRdb holds only the in-frame ones, with some missing. The sample consists of about 73,000 clones, 90% of them appearing once. Antigen specificity for these receptors is unknown. This specimen was unstimulated CD8+ T cells sorted from spleen or lymph node cells, taken before transplant. The source is a human donor who was the organ donor for an intestinal transplant.

V is TRBV25-1 and J is TRBJ2-1, with TRBD2 identical over 9 bases. This CDR3 has 14 residues. The germline V gene encodes CDR1 MGHDK and CDR2 SYGVNS. After removal of 3 bases from V and 8 bases from J, the junction contained 5 bases not matched to a gene. The CDR3, as DNA: TGTGCCAGCAGTGAGGGCGGGGGGGTAGATGAGCAGTTCTTC. It is translated as CASSEGGGVDEQFF.

This chain uses TRBV2 with TRBJ2-5; tentatively, D is TRBD1 (6 bases). The CDR3 has 14 amino acids. Germline loops: CDR1 SNHLY, CDR2 FYNNEI. V gave up 2 bases and J gave up 4 bases, with 11 bases separating them. In DNA, the CDR3 is TGTGCCAGCAGTGAAAACAACAGGGCAGAGACCCAGTACTTC. Translating it yields CASSENNRAETQYF.

This CDR3 is CASSSRQSYEQYV. The CDR3 DNA reads TGTGCCAGCAGCTCGAGACAGTCCTACGAGCAGTACGTC. V usage is TRBV5-8 and J usage is TRBJ2-7; tentative D call: TRBD1 (5 bases). Trimming took 3 bases from V and 1 from J, leaving 8 bases between them. The germline gives CDR1 SGHTS, CDR2 YDEGEE. The CDR3 loop spans 13 amino acids.

The chain links TRBV28 to TRBJ2-7; TRBD1 agrees at 8 bases. Germline trimming cut 2 bases from V and 4 bases from J; bases unmatched to any gene: 4. The length of the CDR3 is 14 residues. CDR1 is MDHEN, CDR2 SYDVKM, per germline. The CDR3 DNA is TGTGCCAGCAGTTTAGCAGGGGGCGGTTACGAGCAGTACGTC. Translated: CASSLAGGGYEQYV.

This clone was counted between two and nine times. This chain uses TRBV4-3 with TRBJ2-2, with a possible D match to TRBD1 (6 bases). Germline values: CDR1 LGHNA, CDR2 YSLEER. This CDR3 comprises 13 residues. V lost 3 bases to trimming and J lost 10 bases, with 12 bases between them. DNA for the CDR3: TGCGCCAGCAGCCATCAGGGGTCCCCGGAGCTGTTTTTT. Translating it yields CASSHQGSPELFF.

In DNA form, the CDR3 reads TGTGCCAGCACCAACAGGGAGTTAGGCACCGGGGAGCTGTTTTTT. Translated: CASTNRELGTGELFF. The J gene is TRBJ2-2, the V gene TRBV11-3; the D gene is possibly TRBD1 (6 bases). The CDR3 is 15 residues long. Germline CDR1 SGHNT, CDR2 YENEEA. Trimming left V 7 bases short and J 4 bases short, with 16 bases between.

The CDR3 loop is CASSTSPQETQYF. In DNA form, the CDR3 reads TGTGCCAGCAGTACCAGTCCACAAGAGACCCAGTACTTC. The chain couples TRBV6-5 to TRBJ2-5; D remains unclear. V lost 5 bases to trimming and J lost 2 bases, with 9 bases between them. This CDR3 is built from 13 residues. Germline values: CDR1 MNHEY, CDR2 SVGAGI.

The chain combines TRBV11-3 with TRBJ2-4; TRBD1 matches 7 bases. The CDR3 contains 14 residues. CDR1 is SGHNT, CDR2 YENEEA, per germline. V lost 9 bases and J lost 0; bases outside the gene matches: 5. The CDR3 region is CARRDSLAKNIQYF. CDR3 coding DNA: TGTGCCAGAAGGGACAGCTTAGCCAAAAACATTCAGTACTTC.